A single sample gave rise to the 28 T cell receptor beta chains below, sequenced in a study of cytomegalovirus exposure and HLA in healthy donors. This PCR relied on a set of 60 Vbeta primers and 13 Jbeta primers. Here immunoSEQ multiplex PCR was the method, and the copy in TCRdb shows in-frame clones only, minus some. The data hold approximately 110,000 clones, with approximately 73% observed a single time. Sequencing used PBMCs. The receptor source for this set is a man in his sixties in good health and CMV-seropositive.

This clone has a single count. The CDR3 reads CASGGAGVGYEQYF. In nucleotides, the CDR3 is TGTGCCAGCGGGGGGGCAGGGGTGGGATACGAGCAGTACTTC. The chain couples TRBV6-1 to TRBJ2-7, with a possible D match to TRBD2 (7 bases). The CDR3 totals 14 residues. Germline CDR1 and CDR2: MNHNS and SASEGT. V was trimmed by 8 bases and J by 4 bases, leaving 18 bases between them.

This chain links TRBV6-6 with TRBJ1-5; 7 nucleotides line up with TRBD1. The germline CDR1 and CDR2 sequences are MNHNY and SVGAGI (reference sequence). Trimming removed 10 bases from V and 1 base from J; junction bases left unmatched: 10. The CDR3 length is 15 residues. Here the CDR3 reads CATKPGGQSNQPQHF. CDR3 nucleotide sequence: TGTGCCACCAAGCCCGGGGGACAGAGCAATCAGCCCCAGCATTTT.

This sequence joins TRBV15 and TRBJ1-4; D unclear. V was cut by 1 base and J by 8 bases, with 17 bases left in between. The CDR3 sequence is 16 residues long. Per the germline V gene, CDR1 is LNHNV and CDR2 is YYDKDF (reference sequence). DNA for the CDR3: TGTGCCACCAGCAGAGTAGGACGACCCGGAGGGGAAAAACTGTTTTTT. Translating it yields CATSRVGRPGGEKLFF.

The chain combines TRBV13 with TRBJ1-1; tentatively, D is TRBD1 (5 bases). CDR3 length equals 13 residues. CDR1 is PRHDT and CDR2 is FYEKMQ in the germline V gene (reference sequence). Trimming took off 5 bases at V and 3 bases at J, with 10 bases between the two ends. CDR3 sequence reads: CASSLDRHTEAFF. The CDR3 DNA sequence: TGTGCCAGCAGCCTAGACAGACACACTGAAGCTTTCTTT. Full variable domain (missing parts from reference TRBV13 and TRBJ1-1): AAGVIQSPRHLIKEKRETATLKCYPIPRHDTVYWYQQGPGQDPQFLISFYEKMQSDKGSIPDRFSAQQFSDYHSELNMSSLELGDSALYFCASSLDRHTEAFFGQGTRLTVV.

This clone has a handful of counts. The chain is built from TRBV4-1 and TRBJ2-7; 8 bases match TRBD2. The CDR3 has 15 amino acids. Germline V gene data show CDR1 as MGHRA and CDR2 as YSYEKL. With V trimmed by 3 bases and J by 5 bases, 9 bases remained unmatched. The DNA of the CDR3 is TGCGCCAGCAGCCAGGCAGAAGGTAGCGGGGACGAGCAGTACTTC. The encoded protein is CASSQAEGSGDEQYF.

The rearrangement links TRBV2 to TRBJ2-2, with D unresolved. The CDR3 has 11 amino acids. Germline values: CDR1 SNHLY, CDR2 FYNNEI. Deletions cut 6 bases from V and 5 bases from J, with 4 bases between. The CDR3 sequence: CASSQTGELFF. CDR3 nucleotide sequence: TGTGCCAGCAGCCAAACCGGGGAGCTGTTTTTT.

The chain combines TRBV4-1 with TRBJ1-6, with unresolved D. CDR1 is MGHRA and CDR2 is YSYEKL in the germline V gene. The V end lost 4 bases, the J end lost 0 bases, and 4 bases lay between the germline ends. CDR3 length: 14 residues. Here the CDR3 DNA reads TGCGCCAGCAGCCCCGTCTCCTATAATTCACCCCTCCACTTT. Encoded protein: CASSPVSYNSPLHF.

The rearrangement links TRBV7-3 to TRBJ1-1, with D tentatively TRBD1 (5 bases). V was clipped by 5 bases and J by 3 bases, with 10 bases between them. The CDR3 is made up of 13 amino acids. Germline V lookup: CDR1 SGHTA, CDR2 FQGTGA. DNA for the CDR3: TGTGCCAGCAGCCTAGAAGGGGACACTGAAGCTTTCTTT. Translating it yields CASSLEGDTEAFF.

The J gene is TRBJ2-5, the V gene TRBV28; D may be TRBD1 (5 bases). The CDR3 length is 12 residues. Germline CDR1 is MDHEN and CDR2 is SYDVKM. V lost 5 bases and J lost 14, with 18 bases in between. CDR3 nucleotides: TGTGCCAGCAGTCCCAGGGCAGGGCACCTTTACTTC. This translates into CASSPRAGHLYF.

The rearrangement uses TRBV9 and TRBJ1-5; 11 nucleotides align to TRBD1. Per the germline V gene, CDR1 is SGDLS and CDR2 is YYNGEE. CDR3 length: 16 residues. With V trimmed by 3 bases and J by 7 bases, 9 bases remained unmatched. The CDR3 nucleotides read TGTGCCAGCAGCGGAGGACAGGGGGCCTTCCTCCAGCCCCAGCATTTT. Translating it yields CASSGGQGAFLQPQHF.

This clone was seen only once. The CDR3 sequence is CASRETGARSPLHF. In DNA, the CDR3 is TGCGCCAGCAGGGAAACAGGGGCGCGCTCACCCCTCCACTTT. The chain employs TRBV5-1 and TRBJ1-6, with 7 bases aligning to TRBD1. Germline CDR1 SGHRS, CDR2 YFSETQ. This CDR3 is built from 14 residues. The V gene end was trimmed by 5 bases and the J gene end by 10 bases; junction bases not matched to a gene: 9.

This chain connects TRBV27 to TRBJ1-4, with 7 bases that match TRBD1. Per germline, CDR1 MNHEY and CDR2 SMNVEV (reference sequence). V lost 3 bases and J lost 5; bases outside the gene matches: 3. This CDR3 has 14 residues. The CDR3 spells CASSFPGQNEKLFF. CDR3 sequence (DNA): TGTGCCAGCAGTTTCCCGGGACAGAATGAAAAACTGTTTTTT.

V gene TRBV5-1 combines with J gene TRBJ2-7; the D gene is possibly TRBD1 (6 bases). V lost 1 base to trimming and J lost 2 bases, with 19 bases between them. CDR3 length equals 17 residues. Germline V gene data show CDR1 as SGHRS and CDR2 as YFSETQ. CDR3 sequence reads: CASSLYIGGHLAYEQYF. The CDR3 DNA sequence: TGCGCCAGCAGCTTGTATATTGGGGGCCATTTGGCCTACGAGCAGTACTTC.

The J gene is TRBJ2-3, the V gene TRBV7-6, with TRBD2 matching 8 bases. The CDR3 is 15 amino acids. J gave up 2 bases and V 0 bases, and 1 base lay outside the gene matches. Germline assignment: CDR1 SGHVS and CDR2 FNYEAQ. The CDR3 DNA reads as TGTGCCAGCAGCTTAGCCGGGGGGGTCACAGATACGCAGTATTTT. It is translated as CASSLAGGVTDTQYF.

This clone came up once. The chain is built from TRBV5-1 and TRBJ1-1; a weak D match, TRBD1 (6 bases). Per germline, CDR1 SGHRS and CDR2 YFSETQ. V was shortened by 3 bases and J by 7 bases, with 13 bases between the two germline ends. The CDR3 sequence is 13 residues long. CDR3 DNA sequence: TGCGCCAGCAGCTCGCGGGGGCTTAGTGAAGCTTTCTTT. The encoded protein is CASSSRGLSEAFF. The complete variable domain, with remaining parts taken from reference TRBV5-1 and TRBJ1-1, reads KAGVTQTPRYLIKTRGQQVTLSCSPISGHRSVSWYQQTPGQGLQFLFEYFSETQRNKGNFPGRFSGRQFSNSRSEMNVSTLELGDSALYLCASSSRGLSEAFFGQGTRLTVV.

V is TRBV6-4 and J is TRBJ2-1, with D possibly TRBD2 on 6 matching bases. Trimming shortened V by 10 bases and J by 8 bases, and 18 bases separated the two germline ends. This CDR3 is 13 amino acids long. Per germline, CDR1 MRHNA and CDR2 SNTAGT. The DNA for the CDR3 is TGTGCCACTTCGCGGGGCCCGGTCGATGAGCAGTTCTTC. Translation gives CATSRGPVDEQFF.

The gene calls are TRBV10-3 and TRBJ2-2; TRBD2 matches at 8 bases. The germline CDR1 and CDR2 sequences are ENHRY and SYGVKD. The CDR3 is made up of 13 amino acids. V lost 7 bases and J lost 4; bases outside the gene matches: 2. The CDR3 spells CAITRGGTGELFF. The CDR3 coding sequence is TGTGCCATCACCCGGGGGGGCACCGGGGAGCTGTTTTTT.

CDR3 DNA: TGTGCCAGCAGCCTGGGGACGGGACATGCCGAGCAGTACTTC. Encoded protein: CASSLGTGHAEQYF. The chain joins TRBV7-6 to TRBJ2-5; a possible D gene is TRBD1 (6 bases). The tail of the sequence fits TRBJ2-7 better, so the J call may be wrong. There are 14 residues in the CDR3. Looked up from germline, CDR1 is SGHVS and CDR2 is FNYEAQ.

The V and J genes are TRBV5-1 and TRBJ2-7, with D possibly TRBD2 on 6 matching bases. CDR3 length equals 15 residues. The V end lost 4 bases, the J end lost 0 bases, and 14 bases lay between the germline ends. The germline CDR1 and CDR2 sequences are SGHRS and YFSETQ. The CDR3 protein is CASSSAGRSSYEQYF. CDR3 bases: TGCGCCAGCAGCAGCGCCGGGAGAAGCTCCTACGAGCAGTACTTC.

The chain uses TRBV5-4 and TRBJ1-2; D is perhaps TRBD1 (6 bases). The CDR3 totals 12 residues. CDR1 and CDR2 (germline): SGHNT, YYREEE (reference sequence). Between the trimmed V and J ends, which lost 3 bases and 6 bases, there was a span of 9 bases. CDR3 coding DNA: TGTGCCAGCAGCTGGGGGCCGGATGGCTACACCTTC. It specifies CASSWGPDGYTF.

As DNA, the CDR3 is TGCGCCAGCAGCCCCGATGGGGGGGAATTGGATGGCTACACCTTC. As protein: CASSPDGGELDGYTF. The rearrangement uses TRBV5-1 and TRBJ1-2; D may be TRBD1 (5 bases). The CDR3 totals 15 residues. CDR1 is SGHRS and CDR2 is YFSETQ in the germline V gene. V gave up 4 bases and J gave up 6 bases, with 19 bases separating them.

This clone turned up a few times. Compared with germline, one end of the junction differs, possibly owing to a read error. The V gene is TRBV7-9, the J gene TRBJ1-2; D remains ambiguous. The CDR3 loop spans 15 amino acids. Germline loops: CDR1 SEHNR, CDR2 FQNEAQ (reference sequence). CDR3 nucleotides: TGTTCCAGCAGCTTAGAGCACAGCTTTTACTATGGCTACACCTTC. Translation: CSSSLEHSFYYGYTF.

The CDR3 bases are TGTGCCTGGAGAAAACTAGCGGGGGGGCAGAATGAGCAGTTCTTC. This encodes CAWRKLAGGQNEQFF. The chain is built from TRBV30 and TRBJ2-1; 13 bases are shared with TRBD2. The CDR3 consists of 15 residues. Germline-derived CDR1 and CDR2 are GTSNPN and SVGIG (reference sequence). V was clipped by 3 bases and J by 7 bases; unmatched bases: 6.

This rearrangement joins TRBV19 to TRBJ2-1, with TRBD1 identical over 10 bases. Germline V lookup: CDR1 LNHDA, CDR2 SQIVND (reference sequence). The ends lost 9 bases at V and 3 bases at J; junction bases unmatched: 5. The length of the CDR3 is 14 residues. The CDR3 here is CASRRTGGYNEQFF. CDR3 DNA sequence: TGTGCCAGCAGAAGGACAGGGGGCTACAATGAGCAGTTCTTC.

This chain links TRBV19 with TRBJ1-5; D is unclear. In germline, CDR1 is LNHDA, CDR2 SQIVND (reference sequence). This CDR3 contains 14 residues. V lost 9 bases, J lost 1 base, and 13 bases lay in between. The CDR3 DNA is TGTGCCAGCTCCTACCGGAGGAGCAATCAGCCCCAGCATTTT. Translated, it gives CASSYRRSNQPQHF.

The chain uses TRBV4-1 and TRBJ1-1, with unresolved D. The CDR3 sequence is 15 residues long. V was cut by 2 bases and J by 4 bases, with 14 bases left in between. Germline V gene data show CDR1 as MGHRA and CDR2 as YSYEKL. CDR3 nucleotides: TGCGCCAGCAGCCAAAATCCGCGGGCGAGCACTGAAGCTTTCTTT. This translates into CASSQNPRASTEAFF.

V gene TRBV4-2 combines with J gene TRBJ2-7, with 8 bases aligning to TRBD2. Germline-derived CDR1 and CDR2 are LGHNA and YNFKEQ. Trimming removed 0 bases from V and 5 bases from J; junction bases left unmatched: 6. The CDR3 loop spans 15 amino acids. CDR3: CASSQDPAGENEQYF. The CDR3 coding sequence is TGTGCCAGCAGCCAAGATCCAGCGGGGGAAAACGAGCAGTACTTC.

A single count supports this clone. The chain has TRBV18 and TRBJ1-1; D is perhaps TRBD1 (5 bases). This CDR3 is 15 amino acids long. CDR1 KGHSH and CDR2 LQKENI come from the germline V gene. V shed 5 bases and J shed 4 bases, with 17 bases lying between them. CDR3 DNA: TGTGCCAGCTCAACCTCTATGACAGACTTCACTGAAGCTTTCTTT. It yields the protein CASSTSMTDFTEAFF.